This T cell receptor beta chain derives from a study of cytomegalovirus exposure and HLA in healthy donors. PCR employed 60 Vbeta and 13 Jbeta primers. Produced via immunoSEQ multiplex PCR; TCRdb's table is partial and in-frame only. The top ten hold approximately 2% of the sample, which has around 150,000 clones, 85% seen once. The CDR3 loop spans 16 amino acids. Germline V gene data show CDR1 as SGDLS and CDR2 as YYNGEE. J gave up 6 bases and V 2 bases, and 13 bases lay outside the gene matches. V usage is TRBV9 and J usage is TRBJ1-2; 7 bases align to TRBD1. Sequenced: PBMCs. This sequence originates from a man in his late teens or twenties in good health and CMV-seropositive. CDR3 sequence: CASSVDPAGGFDGYTF. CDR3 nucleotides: TGTGCCAGCAGCGTGGACCCGGCAGGGGGATTTGATGGCTACACCTTC.